This passage covers 28 T cell receptor beta chains from one sample sequenced in a study of blood T cell repertoires in COVID-19. The assay was immunoSEQ multiplex PCR, and TCRdb's table has in-frame clones only and misses some. Of 220,000 or so clones detected, 70% to 85% appear once; the ten largest clones hold 1.9%. The sequenced sample consisted of peripheral blood. The receptors here all came from a woman of 80 years or more with acute or convalescent COVID-19.

This CDR3 reads CASSLDTDSGANVLTF. CDR3 DNA: TGTGCCAGCAGCTTGGACACCGACTCTGGGGCCAACGTCCTGACTTTC. The genes are TRBV5-6 and TRBJ2-6; D gene ambiguous. The V and J ends lost 0 bases and 0 bases respectively, with 7 bases between them. Germline CDR1 SGHDT, CDR2 YYEEEE. The length of the CDR3 is 16 residues.

This clone was seen a few times. The rearrangement uses TRBV6-1 and TRBJ1-2; no definite D call. Trimming removed 0 bases at V and 8 bases at J, with 10 bases between. Germline CDR1 and CDR2: MNHNS and SASEGT. This CDR3 is built from 13 residues. CDR3 in DNA: TGTGCCAGCAGTGAAGCGCTCAGATCCGGCTACACCTTC. Residues: CASSEALRSGYTF.

The chain links TRBV3-1 (or the pseudogene TRBV3-2) to TRBJ2-6, with 9 bases identical to TRBD2. There are 22 residues in the CDR3. Germline CDR1 is LGHDT and CDR2 is YNNKEL (reference sequence). Trimming cost V 1 base and J 0 bases; bases outside gene matches: 16. The CDR3 reads CASSQVAPSGAFANSGANVLTF. The CDR3 DNA reads as TGTGCCAGCAGCCAAGTTGCCCCTAGCGGGGCCTTCGCGAACTCTGGGGCCAACGTCCTGACTTTC.

CDR3 nucleotide sequence: TGTGCCAGCAGGGGGACAGGGAGGTCCTACAATGAGCAGTTCTTC. As protein: CASRGTGRSYNEQFF. The V and J genes are TRBV28 and TRBJ2-1; 9 bases line up with TRBD1. CDR1 and CDR2 from the germline V gene are MDHEN and SYDVKM. This CDR3 is 15 amino acids long. The V segment lost 6 bases and the J segment 1 base; nucleotides outside the gene matches: 4.

The CDR3 DNA sequence: TGTGCCAGCAGTTTAGGACAGACTACATATGGCTACACCTTC. The encoded protein is CASSLGQTTYGYTF. The chain joins TRBV28 to TRBJ1-2, with a possible D match to TRBD1 (6 bases). This CDR3 is built from 14 residues. The germline V gene has CDR1 MDHEN and CDR2 SYDVKM. V lost 2 bases and J 5 bases, leaving 12 bases between the germline ends.

This sequence joins TRBV18 and TRBJ1-4; TRBD1 aligns across 8 bases. The germline V gene encodes CDR1 KGHSH and CDR2 LQKENI. CDR3 size: 15 residues. Trimming at V came to 5 bases and at J to 5 bases, leaving 7 bases not matched to a gene. The CDR3 DNA reads as TGTGCCAGCTCAACAGACAGGGGCCCGAATGAAAAACTGTTTTTT. Its protein product is CASSTDRGPNEKLFF.

This clone has a handful of counts. The chain recombines TRBV15 with TRBJ2-1, with D perhaps TRBD2 (5 bases). Germline V CDR1 and CDR2: LNHNV, YYDKDF (reference sequence). The CDR3 consists of 15 residues. Trimming shortened V by 1 base and J by 5 bases, and 12 bases separated the two germline ends. The CDR3 spells CATSRAPDFNNEQFF. The CDR3, as DNA: TGTGCCACCAGCAGAGCCCCGGACTTTAACAATGAGCAGTTCTTC.

The genes are TRBV15 and TRBJ2-3; the match to TRBD1 covers 8 bases. V trimming: 1 base; J trimming: 6 bases; junction bases outside the gene matches: 12. Germline assignment: CDR1 LNHNV and CDR2 YYDKDF (reference sequence). This CDR3 is built from 17 residues. CDR3 residues: CATSRAPDRALGDTQYF. The DNA of the CDR3 is TGTGCCACCAGCAGAGCCCCGGACAGGGCGCTGGGTGATACGCAGTATTTT.

V and J are TRBV3-1 (or the pseudogene TRBV3-2) and TRBJ2-4; TRBD2 matches 8 bases. The V and J ends lost 4 bases and 4 bases, in that order; junction bases with no gene match: 6. This CDR3 is built from 15 residues. CDR1 is LGHDT, CDR2 YNNKEL, per germline (reference sequence). CDR3 protein: CASSPRTSFKNIQYF. Written as DNA, the CDR3 is TGTGCCAGCAGCCCAAGGACTAGCTTTAAAAACATTCAGTACTTC.

The table lists this clone with a few counts. The rearrangement uses TRBV19 and TRBJ1-1, with TRBD1 matching 7 bases. This CDR3 contains 13 residues. Germline V CDR1 and CDR2: LNHDA, SQIVND (reference sequence). Trimming removed 6 bases from V and 2 bases from J; junction bases left unmatched: 3. The chain's CDR3 is CASRGQINTEAFF. The CDR3 region has the DNA TGTGCCAGTAGGGGACAGATAAACACTGAAGCTTTCTTT.

The chain links TRBV25-1 to TRBJ2-1, with 9 bases fitting TRBD1. Germline assignment: CDR1 MGHDK and CDR2 SYGVNS. V trimming: 2 bases; J trimming: 5 bases; junction bases outside the gene matches: 13. This CDR3 region has 18 residues. The CDR3 loop reads CASSEPGTGFIGNNEQFF. In DNA, the CDR3 is TGTGCCAGCAGTGAACCAGGGACAGGGTTTATTGGGAACAATGAGCAGTTCTTC.

This sequence joins TRBV7-3 and TRBJ2-1, with 11 bases lining up with TRBD1. The CDR3 is 15 amino acids. Germline-derived CDR1 and CDR2 are SGHTA and FQGTGA. Trimming at V came to 7 bases and at J to 3 bases, leaving 5 bases not matched to a gene. As DNA, the CDR3 is TGTGCCAGCACCCCGGGACAGGGGGTCTACAATGAGCAGTTCTTC. Translation: CASTPGQGVYNEQFF.

CDR3 protein: CASSSGGNQPQHF. CDR3 coding DNA: TGTGCCAGCAGCAGCGGGGGGAATCAGCCCCAGCATTTT. V usage is TRBV5-6 and J usage is TRBJ1-5, with D perhaps matching TRBD1 (5 bases). The CDR3 has 13 residues. V lost 4 bases and J 4 bases, leaving 9 bases between the germline ends. Germline V gene sequence: CDR1 SGHDT, CDR2 YYEEEE.

The chain has TRBV7-3 and TRBJ2-1; 8 bases are shared with TRBD1. CDR1 is SGHTA and CDR2 is FQGTGA in the germline V gene. V shed 5 bases and J 8 bases; nucleotides not matched to a gene: 8. CDR3 size: 14 residues. CDR3 region: CASSQNRGMDEQFF. For the CDR3, the DNA is TGTGCCAGCAGCCAAAACAGGGGGATGGATGAGCAGTTCTTC.

This sequence joins TRBV6-5 and TRBJ2-1; TRBD2 aligns across 8 bases. Germline V gene data show CDR1 as MNHEY and CDR2 as SVGAGI. The V segment lost 6 bases and the J segment 7 bases; nucleotides outside the gene matches: 11. The CDR3 is made up of 15 amino acids. CDR3 sequence reads: CASRAGTSFRNEQFF. DNA for the CDR3: TGTGCCAGCAGGGCCGGGACTAGTTTTAGGAATGAGCAGTTCTTC.

The chain is built from TRBV7-2 and TRBJ2-3; a weak D match, TRBD1 (5 bases). Trimming shortened V by 2 bases and J by 0 bases, and 12 bases separated the two germline ends. Germline V gene lookup returns CDR1 SGHTA and CDR2 FQGNSA. This CDR3 is 16 amino acids long. CDR3 residues: CASSLSYRLSTDTQYF. The CDR3 DNA sequence: TGTGCCAGCAGCTTATCCTACAGGCTCAGCACAGATACGCAGTATTTT.

V gene TRBV5-1 combines with J gene TRBJ2-7; maybe TRBD1 (5 bases). V lost 1 base and J 2 bases, leaving 10 bases between the germline ends. The germline gives CDR1 SGHRS, CDR2 YFSETQ. The CDR3 runs to 14 residues. The chain's CDR3 is CASSLQGITYEQYF. In DNA form, the CDR3 reads TGCGCCAGCAGCTTGCAGGGAATTACCTACGAGCAGTACTTC.

The chain combines TRBV5-1 with TRBJ2-7, with 9 bases that match TRBD2. Per germline, CDR1 SGHRS and CDR2 YFSETQ. V lost 2 bases, J lost 5 bases, and 5 bases stayed unmatched. The CDR3 consists of 14 residues. The CDR3 sequence: CASSFGAGGHEQYF. The CDR3 nucleotides read TGCGCCAGCAGCTTCGGAGCGGGAGGACACGAGCAGTACTTC.

The table lists this clone with a few counts. The chain combines TRBV28 with TRBJ2-5, with 10 positions matching TRBD2. V trimming: 7 bases; J trimming: 5 bases; junction bases outside the gene matches: 4. The V gene's germline CDR1 is MDHEN and CDR2 SYDVKM. CDR3 size: 13 residues. The CDR3 protein is CASTISGRETQYF. In DNA form, the CDR3 reads TGTGCCAGCACTATTAGCGGGAGGGAGACCCAGTACTTC.

V gene TRBV9 combines with J gene TRBJ2-7; no clear D. The germline CDR1 and CDR2 sequences are SGDLS and YYNGEE. V was cut by 4 bases and J by 0 bases, with 11 bases left in between. The CDR3 has 14 residues. The CDR3 reads CASSPQQSSYEQYF. In DNA form, the CDR3 reads TGTGCCAGCAGCCCCCAACAGAGCTCCTACGAGCAGTACTTC.

The chain carries TRBV27 and TRBJ2-7, with 12 bases aligning to TRBD1. The CDR3 has 15 residues. Germline V lookup: CDR1 MNHEY, CDR2 SMNVEV (reference sequence). Trimming removed 6 bases from V and 5 bases from J; junction bases left unmatched: 8. The chain's CDR3 is CASRQTGTGGNEQYF. CDR3 nucleotide sequence: TGTGCCAGCAGACAAACCGGGACAGGGGGCAACGAGCAGTACTTC.

The chain combines TRBV7-2 with TRBJ2-1; TRBD2 aligns across 7 bases. The CDR3 sequence is 13 residues long. Germline CDR1 SGHTA, CDR2 FQGNSA. V trimming: 4 bases; J trimming: 6 bases; junction bases outside the gene matches: 3. CDR3 sequence reads: CASSSLAANEQFF. CDR3 nucleotide sequence: TGTGCCAGCAGCTCCCTAGCGGCCAATGAGCAGTTCTTC.

The chain employs TRBV3-1 (or the pseudogene TRBV3-2) and TRBJ1-2, with a possible D match to TRBD1 (5 bases). Germline loops: CDR1 LGHDT, CDR2 YNNKEL (reference sequence). The CDR3 has 15 amino acids. The V end was cut by 1 base, the J end by 0 bases, with 9 bases between. The CDR3 loop reads CASSQGRGSNYGYTF. DNA for the CDR3: TGTGCCAGCAGCCAAGGGCGGGGGTCTAACTATGGCTACACCTTC.

The J gene is TRBJ1-6, the V gene TRBV14, with D possibly TRBD1 on 6 matching bases. Germline values: CDR1 SGHDN, CDR2 FVKESK. Trimming shortened V by 2 bases and J by 9 bases, and 11 bases separated the two germline ends. This CDR3 has 14 amino acids. This chain's CDR3 is CASSQLTGRSPLHF. Here the CDR3 DNA reads TGTGCCAGCAGCCAACTTACAGGGCGTTCACCCCTCCACTTT.

V and J are TRBV2 and TRBJ1-1, with a weak D call TRBD1 (5 bases). The CDR3 length is 14 residues. Germline lookup yields CDR1 SNHLY and CDR2 FYNNEI. V was trimmed by 7 bases and J by 7 bases, leaving 19 bases between them. CDR3 coding DNA: TGTGCCAGCACGAAGGGCCGGGGGGGAGATGAAGCTTTCTTT. It encodes CASTKGRGGDEAFF.

This sequence joins TRBV4-1 and TRBJ1-5, with D unresolved. Trimming removed 0 bases at V and 2 bases at J, with 8 bases between. CDR1 and CDR2 (germline): MGHRA, YSYEKL. This CDR3 comprises 15 residues. CDR3 loop: CASSQDARGNQPQHF. For the CDR3, the DNA is TGCGCCAGCAGCCAAGATGCACGGGGCAATCAGCCCCAGCATTTT.

In this sample, this clone turned up once. The chain joins TRBV4-2 to TRBJ1-2; 10 bases align to TRBD1. Germline loops: CDR1 LGHNA, CDR2 YNFKEQ. V lost 1 base, J lost 3 bases, and 2 bases stayed unmatched. The CDR3 covers 15 residues. The CDR3 sequence is CASSQVTGGYYGYTF. The CDR3, as DNA: TGTGCCAGCAGCCAAGTGACAGGGGGCTACTATGGCTACACCTTC.

The V gene is TRBV6-5, the J gene TRBJ1-3; no clear D gene. The CDR3 loop spans 15 amino acids. Trimming left V 0 bases short and J 4 bases short, with 10 bases between. CDR1 is MNHEY, CDR2 SVGAGI, per germline. The CDR3 is CASSYSPGRGNTIYF. The CDR3 DNA reads as TGTGCCAGCAGTTACTCGCCGGGGAGGGGAAACACCATATATTTT.